This record looks at one TCR beta chain sequence and its context. This sample stems from a study of blood T cell repertoires in COVID-19. Assay: immunoSEQ multiplex PCR; the TCRdb copy retains only in-frame clones and omits some. Of approximately 440,000 clones listed, roughly 88% were seen once; the top ten hold more than 0.55%. Germline V gene lookup returns CDR1 MDHEN and CDR2 SYDVKM. The CDR3 length is 15 residues. V was pared by 6 bases and J by 2 bases, with 7 bases of the junction left unmatched. J is TRBJ1-3 and V is TRBV28; TRBD1 aligns across 7 bases. The TCR originated in a man younger than 30 who had recovered from COVID-19. The sample was PBMCs or T cells enriched from blood (not recorded which). CDR3 sequence reads: CASRAQGGTGNTIYF. The CDR3 DNA is TGTGCCAGCAGAGCCCAGGGGGGAACTGGAAACACCATATATTTT.